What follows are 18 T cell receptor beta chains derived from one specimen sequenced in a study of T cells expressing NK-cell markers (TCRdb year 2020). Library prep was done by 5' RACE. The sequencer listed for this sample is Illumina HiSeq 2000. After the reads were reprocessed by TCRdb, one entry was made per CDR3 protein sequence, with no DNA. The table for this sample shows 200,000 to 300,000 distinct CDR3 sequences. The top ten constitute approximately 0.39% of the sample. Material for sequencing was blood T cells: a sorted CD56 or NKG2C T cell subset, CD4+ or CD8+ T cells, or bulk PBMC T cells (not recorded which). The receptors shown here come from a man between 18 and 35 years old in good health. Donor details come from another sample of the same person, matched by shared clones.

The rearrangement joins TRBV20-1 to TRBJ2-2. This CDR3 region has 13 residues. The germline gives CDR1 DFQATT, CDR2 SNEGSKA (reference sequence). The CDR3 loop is CSAVDSTLGELFF.

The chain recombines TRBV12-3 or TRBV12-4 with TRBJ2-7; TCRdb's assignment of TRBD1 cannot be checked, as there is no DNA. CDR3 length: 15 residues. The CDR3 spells CASSPQGQGASEQYF.

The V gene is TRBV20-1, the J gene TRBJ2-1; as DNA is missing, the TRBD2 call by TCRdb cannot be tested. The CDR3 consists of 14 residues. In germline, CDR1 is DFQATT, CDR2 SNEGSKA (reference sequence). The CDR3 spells CSARGRILNDEQFF.

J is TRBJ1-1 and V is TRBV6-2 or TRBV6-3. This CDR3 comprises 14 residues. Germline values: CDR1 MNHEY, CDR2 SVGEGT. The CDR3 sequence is CASTEPPVNTEAFF.

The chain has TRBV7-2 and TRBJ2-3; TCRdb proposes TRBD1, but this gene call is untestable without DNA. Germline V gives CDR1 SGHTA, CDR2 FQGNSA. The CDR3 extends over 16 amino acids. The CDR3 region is CASSPPPGRGRDTQYF.

The CDR3: CATSRDSGAYEQYF. The rearrangement uses TRBV15 and TRBJ2-7; TCRdb's assignment of TRBD1 cannot be checked, as there is no DNA. This CDR3 comprises 14 residues. Germline CDR1 LNHNV, CDR2 YYDKDF (reference sequence).

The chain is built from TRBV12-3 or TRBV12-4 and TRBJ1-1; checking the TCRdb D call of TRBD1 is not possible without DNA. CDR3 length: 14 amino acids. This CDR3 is CASSWGGMNTEAFF.

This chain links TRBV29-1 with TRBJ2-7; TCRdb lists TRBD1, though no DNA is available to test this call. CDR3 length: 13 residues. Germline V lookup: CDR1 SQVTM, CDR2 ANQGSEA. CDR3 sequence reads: CSVGTGRVYEQYF.

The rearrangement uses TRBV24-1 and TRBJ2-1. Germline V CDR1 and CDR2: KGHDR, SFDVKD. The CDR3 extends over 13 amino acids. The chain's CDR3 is CATSDPHYNEQFF.

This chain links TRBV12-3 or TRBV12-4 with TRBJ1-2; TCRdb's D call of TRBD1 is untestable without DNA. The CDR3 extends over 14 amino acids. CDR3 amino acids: CASSPINRGYGYTF.

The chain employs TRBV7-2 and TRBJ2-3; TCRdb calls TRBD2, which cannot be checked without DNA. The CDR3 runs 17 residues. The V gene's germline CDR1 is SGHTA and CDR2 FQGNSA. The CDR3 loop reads CASSVYFGGGLKDTQYF.

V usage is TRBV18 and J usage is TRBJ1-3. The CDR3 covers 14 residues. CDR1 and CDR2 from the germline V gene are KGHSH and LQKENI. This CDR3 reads CASSPPVRDNTIYF.

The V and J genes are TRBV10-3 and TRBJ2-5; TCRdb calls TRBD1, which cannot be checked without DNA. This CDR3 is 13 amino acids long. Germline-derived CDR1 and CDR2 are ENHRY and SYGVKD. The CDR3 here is CATGFVGRETQYF.

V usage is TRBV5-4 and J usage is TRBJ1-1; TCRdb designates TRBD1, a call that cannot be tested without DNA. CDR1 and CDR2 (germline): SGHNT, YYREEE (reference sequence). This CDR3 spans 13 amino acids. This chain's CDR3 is CASSSNVGAEAFF. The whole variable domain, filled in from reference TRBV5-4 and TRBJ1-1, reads ETGVTQSPTHLIKTRGQQVTLRCSSQSGHNTVSWYQQALGQGPQFIFQYYREEENGRGNFPPRFSGLQFPNYSSELNVNALELDDSALYLCASSSNVGAEAFFGQGTRLTVV.

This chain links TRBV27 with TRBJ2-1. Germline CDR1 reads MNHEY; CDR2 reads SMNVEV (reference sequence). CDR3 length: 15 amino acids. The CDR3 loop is CASSLNPTQSNEQFF.

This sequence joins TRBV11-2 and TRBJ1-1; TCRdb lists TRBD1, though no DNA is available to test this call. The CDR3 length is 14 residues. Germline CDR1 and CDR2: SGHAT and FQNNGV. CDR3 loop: CASSPVRGATEAFF.

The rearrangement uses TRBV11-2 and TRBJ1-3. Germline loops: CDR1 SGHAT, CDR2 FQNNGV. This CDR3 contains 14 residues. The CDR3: CASSSLAGRNTIYF.

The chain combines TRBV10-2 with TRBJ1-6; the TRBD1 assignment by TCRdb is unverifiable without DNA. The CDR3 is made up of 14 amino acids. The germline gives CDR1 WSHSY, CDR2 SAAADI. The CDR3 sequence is CASSAREENSPLHF.